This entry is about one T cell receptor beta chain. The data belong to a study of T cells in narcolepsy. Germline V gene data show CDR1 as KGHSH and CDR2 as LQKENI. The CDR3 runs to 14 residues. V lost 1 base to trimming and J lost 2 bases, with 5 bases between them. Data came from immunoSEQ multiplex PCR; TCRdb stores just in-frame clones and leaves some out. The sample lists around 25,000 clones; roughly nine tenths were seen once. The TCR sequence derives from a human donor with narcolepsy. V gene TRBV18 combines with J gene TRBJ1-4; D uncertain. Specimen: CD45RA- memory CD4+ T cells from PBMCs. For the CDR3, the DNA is TGTGCCAGCTCACCACAAGGGACTAATGAAAAACTGTTTTTT. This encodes CASSPQGTNEKLFF.